A single sample is the source of the 12 T cell receptor beta chains below, sequenced in a study of response to subunit inactivated influenza vaccine. Using its own MiXCR run on the RT-PCR reads, TCRdb lists one record per CDR3 protein. The table records some 600,000 distinct CDR3 sequences, around 15% of them present only once. Specimen: PBMCs from blood, collected 14 to 15 days before vaccination. These receptors came from a man aged 50 to 60 who received an inactivated influenza vaccine.

This clonotype was seen many times. The chain couples TRBV11-2 to TRBJ2-3; 7 bases align to TRBD2. CDR3 length: 15 residues. Germline V gene data show CDR1 as SGHAT and CDR2 as FQNNGV. The junction had 9 bases not matched to a gene; V was cut back by 5 bases and J by 4 bases. CDR3 DNA sequence: TGTGCCAGCAGCCATGCTAGCGGTCACCCAGATACGCAGTATTTT. This encodes CASSHASGHPDTQYF.

For this clonotype: It may be a read error: a sequence one base away is much more abundant. This sequence joins TRBV6-6 and TRBJ2-7; D is unresolved. V lost 2 bases, J lost 3 bases, and 5 bases lay in between. Germline-derived CDR1 and CDR2 are MNHNY and SVGAGI (reference sequence). The CDR3 contains 12 residues. The chain's CDR3 is CASSYDGYEQYF. In DNA, the CDR3 is TGTGCCAGCAGTTACGACGGCTACGAGCAGTACTTC.

This clonotype appeared a few times. V usage is TRBV3-1 and J usage is TRBJ2-3; tentatively, D is TRBD2 (7 bases). This CDR3 region has 19 residues. Germline loops: CDR1 LGHDT, CDR2 YNNKEL (reference sequence). Trimming shortened V by 5 bases and J by 3 bases, and 27 bases separated the two germline ends. The chain's CDR3 is CASSGGARERREETDTQYF. For the CDR3, the DNA is TGTGCCAGCAGCGGGGGCGCGCGGGAGAGAAGGGAGGAAACAGATACGCAGTATTTT.

This clonotype was seen many times. This chain connects TRBV10-1 to TRBJ2-1; D perhaps matches TRBD2 (5 bases). The CDR3 extends over 12 amino acids. Germline loops: CDR1 WNHNN, CDR2 SYGVQD (reference sequence). Trimming took off 6 bases at V and 8 bases at J, with 11 bases between the two ends. In DNA form, the CDR3 reads TGCGCCAGCAGCCAAGCCGGGGATGAGCAGTTCTTC. It is translated as CASSQAGDEQFF.

CDR3 region: CASSLKGGKQSSGNTIYF. CDR3 bases: TGTGCCAGCAGCTTAAAGGGGGGTAAACAGAGCTCTGGAAACACCATATATTTT. The chain uses TRBV11-2 and TRBJ1-3; TRBD1 might be the D (6 bases). The CDR3 extends over 18 amino acids. Trimming cost V 2 bases and J 0 bases, with 17 bases left between them. The germline V gene encodes CDR1 SGHAT and CDR2 FQNNGV.

This clonotype has a count of ten or more. The chain joins TRBV12-3 or TRBV12-4 to TRBJ1-1; possibly TRBD1 for D (5 bases). The V end was cut by 5 bases, the J end by 1 base, with 8 bases between. The CDR3 consists of 13 residues. The CDR3 region has the DNA TGTGCCAGCAGTATGACAGAGAACACTGAAGCTTTCTTT. This sequence encodes CASSMTENTEAFF.

As for this clonotype: Being one base from a much bigger clone, this may be a read error. The genes are TRBV10-3 and TRBJ2-1, with 9 bases fitting TRBD1. The V segment lost 4 bases and the J segment 6 bases; nucleotides outside the gene matches: 7. CDR3 size: 15 residues. Germline loops: CDR1 ENHRY, CDR2 SYGVKD. The CDR3 region is CAISVLTGGSNEQFF. The DNA of the CDR3 is TGTGCCATCAGTGTTTTGACAGGGGGTAGCAATGAGCAGTTCTTC.

This clonotype has only a few counts. The chain combines TRBV2 with TRBJ1-1; weak D call: TRBD1 (6 bases). The germline V gene encodes CDR1 SNHLY and CDR2 FYNNEI. V dropped 9 bases and J dropped 2 bases, with 13 bases sitting between them. The CDR3 has 13 amino acids. The CDR3 region is CARGGSANTEAFF. The CDR3 DNA reads TGTGCCAGGGGGGGCTCGGCTAACACTGAAGCTTTCTTT.

This clonotype was found a few times. This rearrangement joins TRBV18 to TRBJ2-1; D possibly corresponds to TRBD1 (6 bases). Germline lookup yields CDR1 KGHSH and CDR2 LQKENI. With 3 bases removed from V and 9 bases from J, the gap between germline ends came to 12 bases. The CDR3 extends over 13 amino acids. The CDR3 DNA reads TGTGCCAGCTCACCTAACAGGGATAGTGAGCAGTTCTTC. It yields the protein CASSPNRDSEQFF. Supplemented by reference TRBV18 and TRBJ2-1, the full variable domain reads NAGVMQNPRHLVRRRGQEARLRCSPMKGHSHVYWYRQLPEEGLKFMVYLQKENIIDESGMPKERFSAEFPKEGPSILRIQQVVRGDSAAYFCASSPNRDSEQFFGPGTRLTVL.

This clonotype was seen a handful of times. V gene TRBV4-2 combines with J gene TRBJ2-1, with D possibly being TRBD2 (6 bases). The CDR3 is 16 residues long. Deletions cut 1 base from V and 3 bases from J, with 13 bases between. CDR1 LGHNA and CDR2 YNFKEQ come from the germline V gene. The CDR3 bases are TGTGCCAGCAGCCAAGTTGCCGGGAGCTACTACAATGAGCAGTTCTTC. Protein product: CASSQVAGSYYNEQFF.

This clonotype has a handful of counts. As DNA, the CDR3 is TGTGCCAGCAGTGAAACGGGACTAAATATCTACAATGAGCAGTTCTTC. Translation: CASSETGLNIYNEQFF. The rearrangement links TRBV25-1 to TRBJ2-1; TRBD2 matches at 7 bases. V shed 2 bases, J shed 3 bases, and the junction held 7 bases outside the gene matches. This CDR3 spans 16 amino acids. The V gene's germline CDR1 is MGHDK and CDR2 SYGVNS.

This clonotype was counted ten times or more. The rearrangement uses TRBV4-2 and TRBJ1-2; the D gene is possibly TRBD1 (6 bases). The CDR3 contains 14 residues. The V end lost 2 bases, the J end lost 8 bases, and 15 bases lay between the germline ends. Germline CDR1 reads LGHNA; CDR2 reads YNFKEQ. CDR3 sequence (DNA): TGTGCCAGCAGCCAATTCCCAGGGACATACGGCTACACCTTC. Its protein product is CASSQFPGTYGYTF.